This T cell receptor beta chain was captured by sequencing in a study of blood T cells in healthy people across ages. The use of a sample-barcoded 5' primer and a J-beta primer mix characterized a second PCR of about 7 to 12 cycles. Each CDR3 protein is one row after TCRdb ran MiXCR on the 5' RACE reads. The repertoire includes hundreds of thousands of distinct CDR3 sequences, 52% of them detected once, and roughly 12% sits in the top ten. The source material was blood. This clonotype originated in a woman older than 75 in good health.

CDR3 in amino acids: CSSSRAPEEETQYF. The CDR3 bases are TGCAGCTCATCCCGGGCCCCAGAGGAAGAGACCCAGTACTTC. The genes are TRBV29-1 and TRBJ2-5, with unresolved D. The CDR3 extends over 14 amino acids. Germline values: CDR1 SQVTM, CDR2 ANQGSEA. Trimming removed 8 bases at V and 3 bases at J, with 19 bases between.